This TCR beta chain is from a study of human T cells and chemical hapten exposure (dated by TCRdb to the early 2020s). Concerning the study at large: For sensitization, 2% DPC in acetone was applied to a 2 cm by 2 cm area of upper inner arm skin. Weekly therapeutic DPC doses were additionally applied to the scalp of patients throughout the roughly 24-week study period. Patch testing on the upper back used Finn chambers containing 0.01% DPC, with scoring done after 6 days according to International Contact Dermatitis Research Group standards. The patient cohort, mostly female, included alopecia areata with under or over 50% scalp involvement, alopecia totalis and alopecia universalis. Libraries were pooled for sequencing, and variation in per-sample TCR yields was attributed mainly to small differences in library volumes within the pool. Peripheral blood TCR repertoire changes were tracked in vivo in alopecia patients during primary and secondary sensitization to the hapten diphenylcyclopropenone (DPC). Blood samples were taken from patients before sensitization (week 0) and then at 2, 6 and about 24 weeks after DPC sensitization. For TCR sequencing, blood came from 25 to 30 alopecia patients at anywhere from one to four time points (pre-sensitization, 2, 6 and 24 weeks). Study-wide conclusions, independent of this receptor: DPC sensitization did not change how many TCRs were above 1 in 1000 frequency, and no evidence was found of alterations in global repertoire structure. After repeated subsampling, the strength of the expansion versus patch-test correlation and the threshold at which it became significant changed. The number of PT1 expanded TCRs positively correlated with patch test score, significant at thresholds 8, 16 and 32 but not 4. Compared with pre-sensitization or healthy control sets, expanded TCRs formed significantly more large CDR3 similarity clusters, which is consistent with antigen-driven responses. Because every patient had alopecia, a presumed autoimmune disease, the patients' immune response might differ from that of healthy individuals.

The sample's time point label is to be understood as: pre-sensitization, week 0. What this sample's treatment or condition label stands for: therapeutic diphenylcyclopropenone sensitization with weekly scalp DPC. At every patch-test visit, the blood draw took place before the patch test was put on. Patients were considered eligible if aged 18 to 70, diagnosed with alopecia and deemed suitable for DPC therapy, and patients were excluded if pregnant. Total RNA was extracted from unfractionated whole blood that had been collected in Tempus Blood RNA tubes. The table lists this clonotype with a few counts. Its specific antigen is unknown. The record has no base qualities; no much larger clone is one base away. The method behind the library was RACE. The run used a NextSeq 500. Library preparation attached unique molecular identifiers to individual cDNA molecules for quantitative, reproducible TCR counting. From each blood RNA sample, both TCR alpha and TCR beta chains were sequenced. Turning to the authors' computational methods: Samples had a median of approximately 96,000 TCRs, with a range from about 20,000 to 690,600. V, J and CDR3 annotation of the TCR reads was carried out using the Decombinator software suite. To make PS versus PT1 abundance plots, every sample was subsampled to the same number of TCRs (28,000). TCRs were defined as expanded if absent before sensitization and observed at least eight times at the 2-week time point. TCRdb itself trimmed the public reads at Q25 with fastp, ran MiXCR and retained productive beta chains. CDR3 protein duplicates are merged, each entry listing the most common genes and DNA. Here the V and J calls rest on TCRdb's processing, not on the authors' analysis. A total of 250,000 or so distinct CDR3 sequences appear in this sample, about 8.1% of them only once. The biggest ten clones account for roughly 2.5% of the sample.

Counted from cysteine to phenylalanine, this CDR3 has 15 amino acids. The read is trimmed to its CDR3 DNA, 45 bases read in frame from base 1. Per the germline V gene, MDHEN is the CDR1 and SYDVKM is the CDR2. V trim: 1 base; J trim: 7 bases; unmatched bases: 10. The sequence was collected from a woman aged 40 to 50 with alopecia areata. Some clones in this sample may be carry-over from other donors' samples. The chain links TRBV28 with TRBJ2-7, with 7 junctional bases fitting TRBD2. This specimen was whole blood, taken in connection with sensitization to the hapten diphenylcyclopropenone (DPC). The CDR3 here reads CASSLYGGGALEQYF. The DNA sequence is TGTGCCAGCAGTTTATATGGGGGGGGAGCCCTGGAGCAGTACTTC. Joined to the reference TRBV28 and TRBJ2-7 proteins, this CDR3 gives the full variable domain: DVKVTQSSRYLVKRTGEKVFLECVQDMDHENMFWYRQDPGLGLRLIYFSYDVKMKEKGDIPEGYSVSREKKERFSLILESASTNQTSMYLCASSLYGGGALEQYFGPGTRLTVT.